The 10 T cell receptor beta chains below all came from one sample that was sequenced in a study of cytomegalovirus exposure and HLA in healthy donors. This table comes from immunoSEQ multiplex PCR, and its TCRdb copy is limited to in-frame clones, with some not included. Among about 150,000 clones listed, 70% to 90% were seen once. Material for sequencing was PBMCs. These receptors were taken from a young man in good health and CMV-seronegative.

The sample holds a few counts of this clone. The chain uses TRBV27 and TRBJ1-5; D gene unclear. The germline V and J ends were trimmed by 8 bases and 4 bases, with 18 bases remaining between them. CDR3 size: 15 residues. The germline CDR1 and CDR2 sequences are MNHEY and SMNVEV (reference sequence). This CDR3 is CASGWVGQANQPQHF. The DNA of the CDR3 is TGTGCCAGCGGATGGGTTGGGCAGGCTAATCAGCCCCAGCATTTT.

This clone has a single count. The chain has TRBV19 and TRBJ1-1; 7 bases map to TRBD1. This CDR3 contains 14 residues. Per germline, CDR1 LNHDA and CDR2 SQIVND (reference sequence). The V gene end was trimmed by 10 bases and the J gene end by 4 bases; junction bases not matched to a gene: 12. The CDR3 nucleotides are TGTGCCACTTTTGACAGGGCTTTAAGCACTGAAGCTTTCTTT. It yields the protein CATFDRALSTEAFF.

V is TRBV30 and J is TRBJ1-1; 8 bases match TRBD1. After removal of 2 bases from V and 2 bases from J, the junction contained 7 bases not matched to a gene. CDR1 and CDR2 (germline): GTSNPN, SVGIG (reference sequence). CDR3 length: 15 residues. CDR3 sequence (DNA): TGTGCCTGGAGTACACCTCAGGGGGCAAACACTGAAGCTTTCTTT. It is translated as CAWSTPQGANTEAFF.

This clone occurred once. The chain carries TRBV27 and TRBJ2-1, with TRBD1 as a possible D gene (5 bases). V shed 4 bases and J shed 7 bases, with 14 bases lying between them. Germline V gene sequence: CDR1 MNHEY, CDR2 SMNVEV (reference sequence). The CDR3 is made up of 14 amino acids. The CDR3 DNA follows: TGTGCCAGCAGTTCACAGGAATCGGCAAATGAGCAGTTCTTC. It codes for CASSSQESANEQFF.

The chain recombines TRBV27 with TRBJ2-3; D remains ambiguous. The length of the CDR3 is 12 residues. With 3 bases removed from V and 5 bases from J, the gap between germline ends came to 6 bases. Germline CDR1 is MNHEY and CDR2 is SMNVEV (reference sequence). In nucleotides, the CDR3 is TGTGCCAGCAGTTTTGTCGGAGATACGCAGTATTTT. This encodes CASSFVGDTQYF.

The rearrangement uses TRBV2 and TRBJ1-2; D remains unclear. Between the trimmed V and J ends, which lost 7 bases and 1 base, there was a span of 10 bases. The CDR3 is 13 residues long. Germline V gene lookup returns CDR1 SNHLY and CDR2 FYNNEI. CDR3 in DNA: TGTGCCAGCACCGGCGGGGATAACTATGGCTACACCTTC. Translating it yields CASTGGDNYGYTF.

This clone was detected once. V usage is TRBV5-1 and J usage is TRBJ2-3, with a weak D call TRBD1 (6 bases). Trimming took 2 bases from V and 6 from J, leaving 13 bases between them. Germline lookup yields CDR1 SGHRS and CDR2 YFSETQ. There are 14 residues in the CDR3. CDR3 loop: CASSFRPGEDTQYF. DNA for the CDR3: TGCGCCAGCAGCTTCCGTCCAGGGGAGGATACGCAGTATTTT. The full variable domain, in which reference TRBV5-1 and TRBJ2-3 provide the parts outside the CDR3, is KAGVTQTPRYLIKTRGQQVTLSCSPISGHRSVSWYQQTPGQGLQFLFEYFSETQRNKGNFPGRFSGRQFSNSRSEMNVSTLELGDSALYLCASSFRPGEDTQYFGPGTRLTVL.

The chain carries TRBV11-2 and TRBJ2-7; possible D gene TRBD2, 6 bases. V dropped 5 bases and J dropped 5 bases, with 16 bases sitting between them. The CDR3 is made up of 14 amino acids. Germline CDR1 SGHAT, CDR2 FQNNGV. This chain's CDR3 is CASSPGGRMDEQYF. The DNA for the CDR3 is TGTGCCAGCAGCCCTGGGGGGAGAATGGACGAGCAGTACTTC.

The chain uses TRBV10-3 and TRBJ2-7; a possible D gene is TRBD2 (6 bases). Trimming removed 6 bases at V and 0 bases at J, with 15 bases between. Germline V gene sequence: CDR1 ENHRY, CDR2 SYGVKD. The CDR3 is 15 amino acids. The CDR3 DNA follows: TGTGCCATCAGCGCCGGGCGGGACTTCTCCTACGAGCAGTACTTC. Protein: CAISAGRDFSYEQYF.

V and J are TRBV2 and TRBJ1-1, with a tentative D call TRBD1 (5 bases). V dropped 6 bases and J dropped 3 bases, with 14 bases sitting between them. Per the germline V gene, CDR1 is SNHLY and CDR2 is FYNNEI. The CDR3 length is 14 residues. CDR3 residues: CASSYGGAHTEAFF. The CDR3 region has the DNA TGTGCCAGCAGCTACGGCGGGGCACACACTGAAGCTTTCTTT.